These T cell receptor beta chains were read from a single sample in a study of T cell repertoires in aging, cancer and after chemotherapy. From the multiplex PCR reads, TCRdb called clonotypes with MiXCR, one entry per CDR3 protein. The repertoire has more than 6,500 distinct CDR3 sequences, 22% of them found once; the top ten carry around 9%. The sample consisted of blood. The receptors stem from a human donor with a blood cancer. CDR3s include the opening cysteine and the closing phenylalanine or tryptophan. D genes are given only for firm matches. Size values are once, few and many counts, or a class for expanded clones, and some rows have none.

J | D | size | V | DNA | CDR3
TRBJ2-7 | . | medium-sized | TRBV19 | TGTGCCAGTAGTATGTTGGGGGGATCCTACGAGCAGTACTTC | CASSMLGGSYEQYF
TRBJ2-3 | . | few | TRBV5-1 | TGCGCCAGTCTAGAGGCCCCGGGGACAGATACGCAGTATTTT | CASLEAPGTDTQYF
TRBJ2-5 | . | . | TRBV6-6 | TGTGCCAGCAGTTACCCCCCGGAGACCCAGTACTTC | CASSYPPETQYF
TRBJ2-7 | TRBD1 | . | TRBV18 | TGTGCCAGCTCACCCGTTGGTACGGGGACAGGGTTTTACGAGCAGTACTTC | CASSPVGTGTGFYEQYF
TRBJ1-1 | . | medium-sized | TRBV18 | TGTGCCAGCTCACCACGACCAGGGAACACTGAAGCTTTCTTT | CASSPRPGNTEAFF
TRBJ1-2 | . | medium-sized | TRBV18 | TGTGCCAGCTCACCAGAGGCAAACTATGGCTACACCTTC | CASSPEANYGYTF
TRBJ1-5 | TRBD1 | . | TRBV6-6 | TGTGCCAGCAGCCAAGTGGTCGACAGGGGCAATCAGCCCCAGCATTTT | CASSQVVDRGNQPQHF
TRBJ1-5 | . | medium-sized | TRBV18 | TGTGCCAGCTCAGTACAGAGTCATAGCAATCAGCCCCAGCATTTT | CASSVQSHSNQPQHF
TRBJ1-1 | . | medium-sized | TRBV6-5 | TGTGCCAGCAGTTACTCGAATCGAGGGAACACTGAAGCTTTCTTT | CASSYSNRGNTEAFF
TRBJ2-5 | . | medium-sized | TRBV15 | TGTGCCACCAGCAGAGATCCAACGATGTCACAAGAGACCCAGTACTTC | CATSRDPTMSQETQYF
TRBJ2-1 | . | few | TRBV7-2 | TGTGCCAGCAGCGGCTACAATGAGCAGTTCTTC | CASSGYNEQFF
TRBJ2-1 | TRBD2 | . | TRBV19 | TGTGCCAGTAGTATTCATAGCGGGGGCAATGAGCAGTTCTTC | CASSIHSGGNEQFF
TRBJ2-7 | . | . | TRBV7-3 | TGTGCCAGCAGCCCCAGCCCGGACAGCGCCTACGAGCAGTACTTC | CASSPSPDSAYEQYF